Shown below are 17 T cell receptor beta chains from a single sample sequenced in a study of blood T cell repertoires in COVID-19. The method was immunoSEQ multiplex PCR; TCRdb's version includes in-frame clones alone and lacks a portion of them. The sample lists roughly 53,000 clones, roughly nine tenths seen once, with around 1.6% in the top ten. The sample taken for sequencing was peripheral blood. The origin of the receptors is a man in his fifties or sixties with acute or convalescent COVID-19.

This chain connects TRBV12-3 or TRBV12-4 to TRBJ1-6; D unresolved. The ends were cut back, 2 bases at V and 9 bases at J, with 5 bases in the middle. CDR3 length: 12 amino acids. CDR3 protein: CASSLKLSPLHF. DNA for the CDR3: TGTGCCAGCAGTTTAAAGCTTTCACCCCTCCACTTT.

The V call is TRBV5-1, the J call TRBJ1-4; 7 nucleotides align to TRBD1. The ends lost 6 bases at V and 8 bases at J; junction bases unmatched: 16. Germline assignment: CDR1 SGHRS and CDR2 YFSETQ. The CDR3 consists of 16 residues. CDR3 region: CASTSDRVGMREKLFF. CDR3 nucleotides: TGCGCCAGCACCTCCGACAGGGTGGGAATGCGGGAAAAACTGTTTTTT.

The chain's CDR3 is CASSFTGASYNEQFF. The CDR3 DNA is TGTGCCAGCAGCTTCACAGGGGCGTCCTACAATGAGCAGTTCTTC. The J gene is TRBJ2-1, the V gene TRBV11-2; 7 bases are shared with TRBD1. V shed 3 bases and J 1 base; nucleotides not matched to a gene: 3. The CDR3 runs 15 residues. Looked up from germline, CDR1 is SGHAT and CDR2 is FQNNGV.

In DNA, the CDR3 is TGTGCCAGCAGCCAAGGCGCGGGGGCTTTTAGTACTGAAGCTTTCTTT. The encoded protein is CASSQGAGAFSTEAFF. The chain recombines TRBV3-1 (or the pseudogene TRBV3-2) with TRBJ1-1; a possible D gene is TRBD1 (6 bases). Germline values: CDR1 LGHDT, CDR2 YNNKEL (reference sequence). There are 16 residues in the CDR3. V lost 1 base to trimming and J lost 5 bases, with 17 bases between them.

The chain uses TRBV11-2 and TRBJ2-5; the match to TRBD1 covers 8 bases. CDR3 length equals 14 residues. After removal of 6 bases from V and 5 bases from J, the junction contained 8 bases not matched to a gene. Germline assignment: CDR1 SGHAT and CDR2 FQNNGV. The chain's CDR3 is CASRSGQGWETQYF. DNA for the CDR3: TGTGCCAGCAGATCCGGACAGGGCTGGGAGACCCAGTACTTC.

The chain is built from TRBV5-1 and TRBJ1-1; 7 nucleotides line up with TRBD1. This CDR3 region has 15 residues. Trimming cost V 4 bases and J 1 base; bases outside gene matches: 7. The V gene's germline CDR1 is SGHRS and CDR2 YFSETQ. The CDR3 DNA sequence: TGCGCCAGCAGCGCGGGACAGCTAGCGAACACTGAAGCTTTCTTT. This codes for CASSAGQLANTEAFF.

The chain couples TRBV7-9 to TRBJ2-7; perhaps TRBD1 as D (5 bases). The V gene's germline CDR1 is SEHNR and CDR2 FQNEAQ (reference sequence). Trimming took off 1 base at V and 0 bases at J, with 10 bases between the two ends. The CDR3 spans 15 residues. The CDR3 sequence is CASSLVGVPSYEQYF. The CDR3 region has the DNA TGTGCCAGCAGCTTAGTAGGGGTTCCCTCCTACGAGCAGTACTTC.

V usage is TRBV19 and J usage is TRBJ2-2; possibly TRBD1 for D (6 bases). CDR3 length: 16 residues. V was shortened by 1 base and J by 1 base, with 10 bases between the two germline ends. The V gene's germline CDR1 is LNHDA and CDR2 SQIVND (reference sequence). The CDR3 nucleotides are TGTGCCAGTAGTATAGTTGGGGGCCTGAACACCGGGGAGCTGTTTTTT. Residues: CASSIVGGLNTGELFF.

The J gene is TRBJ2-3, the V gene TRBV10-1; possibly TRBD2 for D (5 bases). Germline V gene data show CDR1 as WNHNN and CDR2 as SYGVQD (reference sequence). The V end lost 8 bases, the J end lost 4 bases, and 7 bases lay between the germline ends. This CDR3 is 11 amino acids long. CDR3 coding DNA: TGCGCCAGCGCGGACTCAGATACGCAGTATTTT. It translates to CASADSDTQYF.

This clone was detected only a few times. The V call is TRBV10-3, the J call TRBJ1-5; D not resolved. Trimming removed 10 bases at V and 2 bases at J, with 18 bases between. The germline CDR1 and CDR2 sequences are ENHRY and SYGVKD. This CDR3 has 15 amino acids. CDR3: CATSQVGGGNQPQHF. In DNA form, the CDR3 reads TGTGCCACCTCGCAGGTGGGAGGTGGCAATCAGCCCCAGCATTTT.

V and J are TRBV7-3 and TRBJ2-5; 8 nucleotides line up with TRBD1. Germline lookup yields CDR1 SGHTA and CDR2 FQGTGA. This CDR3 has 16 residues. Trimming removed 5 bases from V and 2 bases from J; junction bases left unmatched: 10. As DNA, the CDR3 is TGTGCCAGCAGCAAAAGGACAGGGTACACACAAGAGACCCAGTACTTC. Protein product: CASSKRTGYTQETQYF. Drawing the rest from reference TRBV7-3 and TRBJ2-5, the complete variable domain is GAGVSQTPSNKVTEKGKYVELRCDPISGHTALYWYRQSLGQGPEFLIYFQGTGAADDSGLPNDRFFAVRPEGSVSTLKIQRTERGDSAVYLCASSKRTGYTQETQYFGPGTRLLVL.

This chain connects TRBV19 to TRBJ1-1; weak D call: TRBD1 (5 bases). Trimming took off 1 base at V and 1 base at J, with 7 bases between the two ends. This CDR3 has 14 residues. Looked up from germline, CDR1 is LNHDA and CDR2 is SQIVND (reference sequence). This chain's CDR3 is CASSIARENTEAFF. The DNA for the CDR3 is TGTGCCAGTAGTATAGCCAGGGAGAACACTGAAGCTTTCTTT.

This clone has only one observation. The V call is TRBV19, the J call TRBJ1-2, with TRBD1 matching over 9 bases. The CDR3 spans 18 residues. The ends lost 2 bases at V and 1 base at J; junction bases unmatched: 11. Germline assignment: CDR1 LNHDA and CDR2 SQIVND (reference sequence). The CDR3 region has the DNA TGTGCCAGTAGTATATTAGGGACAGGGACAACTCTTAACTATGGCTACACCTTC. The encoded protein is CASSILGTGTTLNYGYTF.

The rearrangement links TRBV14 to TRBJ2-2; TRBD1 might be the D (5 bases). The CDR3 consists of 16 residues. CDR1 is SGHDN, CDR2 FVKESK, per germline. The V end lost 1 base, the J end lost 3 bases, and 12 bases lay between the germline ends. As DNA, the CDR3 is TGTGCCAGCAGCCAAGCCCTCGGCAGGGACACCGGGGAGCTGTTTTTT. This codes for CASSQALGRDTGELFF.

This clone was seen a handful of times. CDR3 in amino acids: CASSRDTLPGELFF. CDR3 nucleotide sequence: TGTGCCAGCAGTCGGGACACACTCCCCGGGGAGCTGTTTTTT. V usage is TRBV25-1 and J usage is TRBJ2-2, with D perhaps TRBD1 (6 bases). Germline CDR1 is MGHDK and CDR2 is SYGVNS. Trimming took off 5 bases at V and 6 bases at J, with 13 bases between the two ends. This CDR3 has 14 residues.

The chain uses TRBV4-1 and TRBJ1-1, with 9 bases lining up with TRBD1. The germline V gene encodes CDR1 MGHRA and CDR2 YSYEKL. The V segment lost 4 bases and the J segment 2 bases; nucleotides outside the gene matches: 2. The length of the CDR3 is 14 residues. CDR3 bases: TGCGCCAGCAGCCGGGACAGGGTAAACACTGAAGCTTTCTTT. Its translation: CASSRDRVNTEAFF.

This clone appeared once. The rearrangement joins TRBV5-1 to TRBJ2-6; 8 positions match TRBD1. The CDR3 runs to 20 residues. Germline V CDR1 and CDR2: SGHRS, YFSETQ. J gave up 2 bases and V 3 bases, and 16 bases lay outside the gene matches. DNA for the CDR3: TGCGCCAGCAGCTCGGCGCACTGGGACAGGCTGGTTCCTGGGGCCAACGTCCTGACTTTC. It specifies CASSSAHWDRLVPGANVLTF.